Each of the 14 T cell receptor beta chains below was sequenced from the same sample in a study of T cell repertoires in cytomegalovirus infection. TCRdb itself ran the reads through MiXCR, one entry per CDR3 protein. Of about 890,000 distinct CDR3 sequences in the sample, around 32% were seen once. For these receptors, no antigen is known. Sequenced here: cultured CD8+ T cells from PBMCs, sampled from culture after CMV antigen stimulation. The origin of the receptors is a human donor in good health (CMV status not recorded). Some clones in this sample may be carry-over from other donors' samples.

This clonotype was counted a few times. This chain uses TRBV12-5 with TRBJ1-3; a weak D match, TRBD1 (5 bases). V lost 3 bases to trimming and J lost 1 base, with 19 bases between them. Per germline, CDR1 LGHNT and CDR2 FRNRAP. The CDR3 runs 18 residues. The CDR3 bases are TGTGCTAGTGGTTTTAAGGGGATAATAGGTGGATCTGGAAACACCATATATTTT. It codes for CASGFKGIIGGSGNTIYF.

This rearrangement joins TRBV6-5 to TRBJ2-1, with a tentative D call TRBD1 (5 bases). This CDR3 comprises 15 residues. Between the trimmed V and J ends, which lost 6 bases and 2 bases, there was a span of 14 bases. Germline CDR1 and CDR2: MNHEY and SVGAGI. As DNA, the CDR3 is TGTGCCAGCAGGACTCCAGGGTCGACCTACAATGAGCAGTTCTTC. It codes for CASRTPGSTYNEQFF.

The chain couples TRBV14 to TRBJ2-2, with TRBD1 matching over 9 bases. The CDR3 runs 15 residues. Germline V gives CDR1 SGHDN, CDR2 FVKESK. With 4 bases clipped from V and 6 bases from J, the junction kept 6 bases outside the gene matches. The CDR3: CASSPGQGVAGELFF. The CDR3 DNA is TGTGCCAGCAGCCCGGGACAGGGCGTCGCCGGGGAGCTGTTTTTT.

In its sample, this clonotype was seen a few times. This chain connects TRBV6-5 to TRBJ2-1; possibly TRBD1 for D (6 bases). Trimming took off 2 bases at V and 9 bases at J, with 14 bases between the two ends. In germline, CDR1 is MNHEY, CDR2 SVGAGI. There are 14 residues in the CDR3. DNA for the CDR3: TGTGCCAGCAGTTACACTACAGGGCTAGCTGAGCAGTTCTTC. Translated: CASSYTTGLAEQFF.

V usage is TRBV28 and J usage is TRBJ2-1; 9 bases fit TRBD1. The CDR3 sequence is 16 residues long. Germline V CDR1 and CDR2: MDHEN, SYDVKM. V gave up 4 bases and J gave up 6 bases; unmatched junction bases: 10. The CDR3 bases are TGTGCCAGCAGTTGGAGTCCGGGACAGGGTACCAATGAGCAGTTCTTC. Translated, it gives CASSWSPGQGTNEQFF.

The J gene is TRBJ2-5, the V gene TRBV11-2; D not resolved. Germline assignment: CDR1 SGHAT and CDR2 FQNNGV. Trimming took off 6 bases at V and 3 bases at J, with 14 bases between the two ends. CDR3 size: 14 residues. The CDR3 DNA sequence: TGTGCCAGCAGTTTTGAAGATCAGAAAGAGACCCAGTACTTC. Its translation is CASSFEDQKETQYF.

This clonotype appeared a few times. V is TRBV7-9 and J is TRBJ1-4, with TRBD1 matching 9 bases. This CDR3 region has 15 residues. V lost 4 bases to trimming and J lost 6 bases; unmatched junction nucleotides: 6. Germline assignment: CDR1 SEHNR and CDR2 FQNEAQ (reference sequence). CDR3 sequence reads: CASSSRQGEYEKLFF. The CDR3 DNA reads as TGTGCCAGCAGCTCGCGACAGGGGGAATATGAAAAACTGTTTTTT.

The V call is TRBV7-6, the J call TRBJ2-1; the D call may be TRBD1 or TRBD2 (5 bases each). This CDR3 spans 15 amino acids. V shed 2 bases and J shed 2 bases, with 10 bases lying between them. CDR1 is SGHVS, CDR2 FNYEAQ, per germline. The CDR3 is CASSLFGGTYNEQFF. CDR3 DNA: TGTGCCAGCAGCTTATTTGGGGGTACCTACAATGAGCAGTTCTTC. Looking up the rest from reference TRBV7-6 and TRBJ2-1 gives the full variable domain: GAGVSQSPRYKVTKRGQDVALRCDPISGHVSLYWYRQALGQGPEFLTYFNYEAQQDKSGLPNDRFSAERPEGSISTLTIQRTEQRDSAMYRCASSLFGGTYNEQFFGPGTRLTVL.

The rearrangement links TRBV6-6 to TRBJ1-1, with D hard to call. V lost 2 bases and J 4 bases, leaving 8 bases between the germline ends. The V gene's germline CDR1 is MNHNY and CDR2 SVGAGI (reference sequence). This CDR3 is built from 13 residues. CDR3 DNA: TGTGCCAGCAGTTACGGGAGTGTCACTGAAGCTTTCTTT. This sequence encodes CASSYGSVTEAFF.

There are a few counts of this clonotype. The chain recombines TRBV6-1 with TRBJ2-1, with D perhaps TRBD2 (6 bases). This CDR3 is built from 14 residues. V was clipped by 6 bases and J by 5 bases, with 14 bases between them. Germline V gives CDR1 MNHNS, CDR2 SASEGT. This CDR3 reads CASRFGGSNNEQFF. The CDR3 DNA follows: TGTGCCAGCAGATTCGGGGGATCTAACAATGAGCAGTTCTTC.

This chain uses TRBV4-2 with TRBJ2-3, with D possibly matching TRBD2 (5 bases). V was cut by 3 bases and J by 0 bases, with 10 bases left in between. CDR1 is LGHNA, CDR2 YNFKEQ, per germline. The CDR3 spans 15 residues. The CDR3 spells CASSQDFTSTDTQYF. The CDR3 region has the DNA TGTGCCAGCAGCCAGGACTTTACTAGCACAGATACGCAGTATTTT.

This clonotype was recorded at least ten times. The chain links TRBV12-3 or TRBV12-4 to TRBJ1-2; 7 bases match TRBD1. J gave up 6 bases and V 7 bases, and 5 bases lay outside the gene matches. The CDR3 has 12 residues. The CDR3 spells CASTVTGNGYTF. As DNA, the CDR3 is TGTGCCAGCACAGTGACAGGGAATGGCTACACCTTC.

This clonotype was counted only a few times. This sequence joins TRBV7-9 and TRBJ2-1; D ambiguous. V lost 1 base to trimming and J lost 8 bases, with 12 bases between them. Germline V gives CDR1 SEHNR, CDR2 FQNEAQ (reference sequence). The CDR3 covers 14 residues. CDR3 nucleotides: TGTGCCAGCAGCTTAGGGCAGCTCAAGGATGAGCAGTTCTTC. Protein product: CASSLGQLKDEQFF.

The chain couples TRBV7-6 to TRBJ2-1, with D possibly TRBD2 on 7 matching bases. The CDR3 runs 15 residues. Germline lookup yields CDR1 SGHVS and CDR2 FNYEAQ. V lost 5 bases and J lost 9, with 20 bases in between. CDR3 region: CASSPRGGGAIEQFF. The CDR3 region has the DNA TGTGCCAGCAGCCCACGAGGAGGGGGGGCAATTGAGCAGTTCTTC.